This TCR beta chain derives from a study of cytomegalovirus exposure and HLA in healthy donors. V gave up 5 bases and J gave up 3 bases; unmatched junction bases: 6. The CDR3 covers 16 residues. Germline V gene data show CDR1 as MDHEN and CDR2 as SYDVKM. Notes on the study in general: A later analysis associated 15,000 or so TCR beta sequences with HLA alleles at a 0.05 false discovery rate. Using the classifier, cytomegalovirus status was reportedly diagnosed with high specificity and sensitivity. For most subjects, TCR beta sequences were reported to predict HLA-A and HLA-B alleles with accuracy.

Amplification used 60 Vbeta primers and 13 Jbeta primers. Clones were sequenced by immunoSEQ multiplex PCR, and TCRdb holds only the in-frame ones, with some missing. In the table there are about 110,000 clones, around 74% of which are singletons. This clone was seen only once. Its specificity is not known. The sequence was obtained from a man aged 40-50 years in good health and CMV-seronegative. The sample was PBMCs. The V and J genes are TRBV28 and TRBJ2-7; 14 bases map to TRBD2. The CDR3 reads CASSPPGLAGVYEQYF. The CDR3 DNA reads as TGTGCCAGCAGTCCCCCGGGACTAGCGGGAGTCTACGAGCAGTACTTC. Supplemented by reference TRBV28 and TRBJ2-7, the full variable domain reads DVKVTQSSRYLVKRTGEKVFLECVQDMDHENMFWYRQDPGLGLRLIYFSYDVKMKEKGDIPEGYSVSREKKERFSLILESASTNQTSMYLCASSPPGLAGVYEQYFGPGTRLTVT.